The sequence of this T cell receptor (beta chain) was determined in a study of blood T cell repertoires in COVID-19. Study at large: T cells, B-cell-depleted T cells, or PBMCs supplied cDNA or gDNA.

Cohort placement rested on clinical history that participants reported themselves. Cohort 3 recovered donors had two negative PCRs, clearance, or symptom resolution. The V gene's germline CDR1 is SGHDN and CDR2 FVKESK. V lost 4 bases, J lost 8 bases, and 14 bases lay in between. This CDR3 spans 13 amino acids. How the authors handled the data: Cell counts per sample came from amplifying reference gene primers. This table comes from immunoSEQ multiplex PCR, and its TCRdb copy is limited to in-frame clones, with some not included. The V and J calls and the clone size are those of that table, but D and trimming were determined from the DNA. The sample consists of roughly 230,000 clones, roughly four fifths of them appearing once.

Specimen: PBMCs or T cells enriched from blood (not recorded which). The V and J genes are TRBV14 and TRBJ1-2; D is perhaps TRBD1 (5 bases). The source of this sequence is a woman aged 55-69 years who had recovered from COVID-19. CDR3 protein: CASSPRGGEGYTF. The CDR3, as DNA: TGTGCCAGCAGCCCGCGGGGGGGAGAAGGCTACACCTTC. The variable domain in full, completed from reference TRBV14 and TRBJ1-2, reads EAGVTQFPSHSVIEKGQTVTLRCDPISGHDNLYWYRRVMGKEIKFLLHFVKESKQDESGMPNNRFLAERTGGTYSTLKVQPAELEDSGVYFCASSPRGGEGYTFGSGTRLTVV.